This section outlines one T cell receptor (beta chain) sequence together with its context. Its antigen remains unidentified. TCRdb fed the 5' RACE reads into MiXCR, producing one record per CDR3 protein. The data show roughly 250,000 distinct CDR3 sequences, approximately 13% seen once. The V and J ends lost 2 bases and 6 bases respectively, with 11 bases between them. Germline CDR1 MNHEY, CDR2 SVGEGT. The CDR3 has 14 amino acids. This sample is drawn from a study of T cells after yellow fever vaccination. Broader study findings: Post-booster reappearance was seen for most primary-vaccination clones (nearly 97% CD4, 75% to 90% CD8).

The rearrangement joins TRBV6-2 or TRBV6-3 to TRBJ1-5; D perhaps matches TRBD1 (5 bases). This receptor was identified in a man aged 25-45 years who received the YFV17D yellow fever vaccine. Sample: CD4+ T cells sorted from PBMCs, taken 45 days after the yellow fever booster vaccination. The DNA of the CDR3 is TGTGCCAGCAGTTACATGGGGGTACCTCAGCCCCAGCATTTT. Protein: CASSYMGVPQPQHF.